These 30 T cell receptor beta chains originate from one sample sequenced in a study of T cell repertoires in cytomegalovirus infection. Their recognized antigens are unknown. TCRdb processed the reads anew with MiXCR; each CDR3 protein has one entry. The data show roughly 990,000 distinct CDR3 sequences, approximately 31% seen once. This material consisted of cultured CD8+ T cells from PBMCs, taken from culture after CMV antigen stimulation. The receptors stem from a human donor in good health (CMV status not recorded). Some clones in this sample may be carry-over from other donors' samples.

This clonotype was seen a few times. The gene calls are TRBV27 and TRBJ2-5; no definite D call. CDR3 length: 13 residues. CDR1 is MNHEY and CDR2 is SMNVEV in the germline V gene (reference sequence). V was cut by 3 bases and J by 5 bases, with 10 bases left in between. The CDR3 DNA sequence: TGTGCCAGCAGTTTTGCAGTGTGGGAGACCCAGTACTTC. Encoded protein: CASSFAVWETQYF.

Concerning this clonotype itself: With a much larger clone just one base away, this may be a read error. The chain employs TRBV12-3 or TRBV12-4 and TRBJ1-2; tentatively, D is TRBD1 (5 bases). This CDR3 has 14 amino acids. Trimming took 10 bases from V and 7 from J, leaving 22 bases between them. CDR3 protein: CANSPPGRVFGYTF. In DNA, the CDR3 is TGTGCCAACAGCCCCCCGGGACGGGTCTTTGGCTACACCTTC.

This clonotype was seen more than once but under ten times. The chain uses TRBV9 and TRBJ2-3, with 15 bases aligning to TRBD2. V was pared by 0 bases and J by 0 bases, with 2 bases of the junction left unmatched. This CDR3 region has 18 residues. Germline CDR1 SGDLS, CDR2 YYNGEE. CDR3 nucleotide sequence: TGTGCCAGCAGCGTAGAGGGACTAGCGGGGGGAAGCACAGATACGCAGTATTTT. Its translation is CASSVEGLAGGSTDTQYF.

V and J are TRBV7-4 and TRBJ2-3, with TRBD2 identical over 7 bases. The CDR3 is made up of 16 amino acids. J lost 2 bases, V lost 3 bases, and 8 bases had no gene match. Germline assignment: CDR1 SGHVT and CDR2 SQSDAQ. CDR3 coding DNA: TGTGCCAGCAGCTTCGGCGAGACTAGCCCCACAGATACGCAGTATTTT. Translated, it gives CASSFGETSPTDTQYF.

The chain employs TRBV15 and TRBJ1-2; 9 nucleotides agree with TRBD1. Trimming removed 8 bases from V and 7 bases from J; junction bases left unmatched: 11. The CDR3 has 14 amino acids. Germline values: CDR1 LNHNV, CDR2 YYDKDF (reference sequence). Here the CDR3 reads CATESGTGLVGYTF. CDR3 in DNA: TGTGCCACCGAATCTGGGACAGGGCTCGTTGGCTACACCTTC.

This chain joins TRBV19 and TRBJ2-7, with D possibly called TRBD1 or TRBD2 (6 bases each). The CDR3 runs to 13 residues. V dropped 8 bases and J dropped 5 bases, with 16 bases sitting between them. CDR1 is LNHDA and CDR2 is SQIVND in the germline V gene (reference sequence). CDR3 sequence: CASGPRGVNEQYF. DNA of the CDR3: TGTGCCAGTGGTCCGAGGGGGGTGAACGAGCAGTACTTC.

The rearrangement links TRBV6-1 to TRBJ1-5, with a possible D match to TRBD1 (5 bases). V was cut by 2 bases and J by 0 bases, with 8 bases left in between. The CDR3 is 15 residues long. Germline CDR1 is MNHNS and CDR2 is SASEGT. The chain's CDR3 is CASSERQLSNQPQHF. For the CDR3, the DNA is TGTGCCAGCAGTGAAAGACAGCTTAGCAATCAGCCCCAGCATTTT.

A note on this clonotype: One end of the junction varies from germline; a read error may be responsible. The CDR3 nucleotides read TGTGTCAGCAGCTCCTTCAGAGGGTATAATGAAAAACTGTTTTTT. Its protein is CVSSSFRGYNEKLFF. The rearrangement joins TRBV7-6 to TRBJ1-4; D not certain. Germline CDR1 is SGHVS and CDR2 is FNYEAQ. The length of the CDR3 is 15 residues. Supplemented by reference TRBV7-6 and TRBJ1-4, the full variable domain reads GAGVSQSPRYKVTKRGQDVALRCDPISGHVSLYWYRQALGQGPEFLTYFNYEAQQDKSGLPNDRFSAERPEGSISTLTIQRTEQRDSAMYRCVSSSFRGYNEKLFFGSGTQLSVL.

This clonotype occurred many times. The V and J genes are TRBV2 and TRBJ2-3; TRBD2 matches at 14 bases. Germline loops: CDR1 SNHLY, CDR2 FYNNEI. The junction had 14 bases not matched to a gene; V was cut back by 4 bases and J by 5 bases. The CDR3 contains 19 residues. This CDR3 is CASSGDLTSGGAIRDTQYF. DNA for the CDR3: TGTGCCAGCAGTGGAGATCTGACTAGCGGGGGGGCCATTAGAGATACGCAGTATTTT.

The chain links TRBV4-3 to TRBJ2-4; D might be TRBD1 (6 bases). The CDR3 runs to 16 residues. Germline V CDR1 and CDR2: LGHNA, YSLEER. V shed 0 bases and J shed 3 bases, with 12 bases lying between them. CDR3 nucleotides: TGCGCCAGCAGCCAAGATGGAAGGGGGAGCAAAAACATTCAGTACTTC. Its translation: CASSQDGRGSKNIQYF.

There are a few counts of this clonotype. The chain links TRBV7-2 to TRBJ1-5; perhaps TRBD1 as D (5 bases). The CDR3 is made up of 15 amino acids. Per germline, CDR1 SGHTA and CDR2 FQGNSA. The V end was cut by 3 bases, the J end by 1 base, with 10 bases between. CDR3 sequence reads: CASSFAGSSNQPQHF. The CDR3, as DNA: TGTGCCAGCAGCTTCGCAGGGTCGAGCAATCAGCCCCAGCATTTT. The full variable domain, its missing parts supplied by reference TRBV7-2 and TRBJ1-5, is GAGVSQSPSNKVTEKGKDVELRCDPISGHTALYWYRQSLGQGLEFLIYFQGNSAPDKSGLPSDRFSAERTGGSVSTLTIQRTQQEDSAVYLCASSFAGSSNQPQHFGDGTRLSIL.

This clonotype was found a few times. The J gene is TRBJ2-7, the V gene TRBV4-1, with 10 bases that match TRBD2. The CDR3 is 15 amino acids. Per germline, CDR1 MGHRA and CDR2 YSYEKL. V lost 6 bases, J lost 4 bases, and 9 bases stayed unmatched. The CDR3 is CASSQLAGTIYEQYF. In DNA, the CDR3 is TGCGCCAGCAGTCAACTAGCGGGGACGATATACGAGCAGTACTTC.

This clonotype has at least ten counts. The genes are TRBV2 and TRBJ2-1; TRBD2 matches at 12 bases. V lost 4 bases to trimming and J lost 4 bases; unmatched junction nucleotides: 2. This CDR3 region has 15 residues. Germline V gene data show CDR1 as SNHLY and CDR2 as FYNNEI. CDR3: CASSGLAGVYNEQFF. CDR3 DNA: TGTGCCAGCAGTGGACTAGCGGGGGTATACAATGAGCAGTTCTTC.

This clonotype turned up a few times. This chain joins TRBV6-4 and TRBJ2-2; TRBD1 matches 11 bases. Germline CDR1 MRHNA, CDR2 SNTAGT. V lost 3 bases, J lost 6 bases, and 3 bases stayed unmatched. The length of the CDR3 is 15 residues. The CDR3 sequence: CASSEGTGGSGELFF. CDR3 DNA: TGTGCCAGCAGTGAAGGGACAGGGGGTTCCGGGGAGCTGTTTTTT.

The V gene is TRBV11-2, the J gene TRBJ2-1, with D hard to call. The CDR3 extends over 13 amino acids. Trimming left V 6 bases short and J 8 bases short, with 14 bases between. CDR1 is SGHAT, CDR2 FQNNGV, per germline. In DNA, the CDR3 is TGTGCCAGCAGATCATATACTCCGGATGAGCAGTTCTTC. Translated, it gives CASRSYTPDEQFF.

The chain combines TRBV7-6 with TRBJ2-1, with TRBD1 matching 7 bases. The CDR3 consists of 15 residues. With 1 base clipped from V and 6 bases from J, the junction kept 6 bases outside the gene matches. Germline assignment: CDR1 SGHVS and CDR2 FNYEAQ. CDR3 DNA sequence: TGTGCCAGCAGCTTAGTTCGGGACAGATGCAATGAGCAGTTCTTC. It codes for CASSLVRDRCNEQFF. Using reference TRBV7-6 and TRBJ2-1 for the parts outside the CDR3, the full variable domain is GAGVSQSPRYKVTKRGQDVALRCDPISGHVSLYWYRQALGQGPEFLTYFNYEAQQDKSGLPNDRFSAERPEGSISTLTIQRTEQRDSAMYRCASSLVRDRCNEQFFGPGTRLTVL.

This clonotype turned up a few times. V and J are TRBV6-2 or TRBV6-3 and TRBJ2-1; 9 bases map to TRBD2. After removal of 3 bases from V and 5 bases from J, the junction contained 2 bases not matched to a gene. This CDR3 is built from 14 residues. Germline-derived CDR1 and CDR2 are MNHEY and SVGEGT. CDR3 region: CASSYLAGDNEQFF. The DNA for the CDR3 is TGTGCCAGCAGTTATTTAGCGGGGGACAATGAGCAGTTCTTC.

To note about this clonotype: An end of the junction differs from the germline gene, which may be a read error. This chain uses TRBV7-4 with TRBJ2-3; 9 nucleotides agree with TRBD1. The germline V gene has CDR1 SGHVT and CDR2 SQSDAQ. The CDR3 is 17 residues long. CDR3 coding DNA: TGTACCAGCAGCTCTCGGACAGGGGAGGATGGCACAGATACGCAGTATTTT. This translates into CTSSSRTGEDGTDTQYF.

The chain carries TRBV6-2 or TRBV6-3 and TRBJ1-1, with TRBD1 matching over 11 bases. The trim removed 4 bases at V and 3 bases at J, leaving 10 bases unmatched. Germline CDR1 and CDR2: MNHEY and SVGEGT. The CDR3 spans 17 residues. CDR3: CASSSRGQGVKDTEAFF. For the CDR3, the DNA is TGTGCCAGCAGTTCCCGGGGACAGGGGGTTAAAGACACTGAAGCTTTCTTT.

As to this clonotype: The junction shows a germline mismatch at one end, possibly a read error. This chain uses TRBV7-9 with TRBJ2-5; TRBD1 is a possible D gene (6 bases). This CDR3 has 17 residues. Per germline, CDR1 SEHNR and CDR2 FQNEAQ (reference sequence). CDR3 nucleotides: TGTACCAGCAGCTTAGCCCCACAGGGCGAAGACCAAGAGACCCAGTACTTC. Translated, it gives CTSSLAPQGEDQETQYF.

The rearrangement joins TRBV20-1 to TRBJ2-4; no reliable D call. The CDR3 has 14 residues. The V and J ends lost 2 bases and 0 bases respectively, with 8 bases between them. CDR1 and CDR2 from the germline V gene are DFQATT and SNEGSKA (reference sequence). CDR3 residues: CSARTELAKNIQYF. CDR3 coding DNA: TGCAGTGCTAGAACGGAACTAGCCAAAAACATTCAGTACTTC.

This clonotype appeared many times. The CDR3 spells CASSLEGLKETQYF. CDR3 DNA sequence: TGTGCCAGCAGCTTGGAGGGACTCAAAGAGACCCAGTACTTC. The V and J genes are TRBV5-4 and TRBJ2-5; maybe TRBD2 (6 bases). V lost 0 bases, J lost 3 bases, and 9 bases lay in between. This CDR3 has 14 residues. CDR1 is SGHNT, CDR2 YYREEE, per germline (reference sequence).

At least ten counts were recorded for this clonotype. The rearrangement links TRBV7-8 to TRBJ1-3; D is unclear. V lost 5 bases and J lost 4, with 6 bases in between. The CDR3 is 12 amino acids. From germline, CDR1 is SGHVS and CDR2 FQNEAQ. The CDR3 spells CASSPEGNTIYF. The CDR3 nucleotides are TGTGCCAGCAGCCCGGAGGGAAACACCATATATTTT.

A remark on this clonotype: One end of the junction fails to match germline, which may point to a read error. The rearrangement joins TRBV4-1 to TRBJ2-1; 9 nucleotides align to TRBD1. The CDR3 covers 16 residues. Germline CDR1 is MGHRA and CDR2 is YSYEKL. The CDR3 region is CASSQGGQGGINEQFF. The CDR3 DNA reads TGTGCCAGCAGCCAAGGGGGACAGGGTGGCATCAATGAGCAGTTCTTC.

This clonotype was observed many times. The V gene is TRBV7-2, the J gene TRBJ2-1, with D possibly called TRBD1 or TRBD2 (5 bases each). In germline, CDR1 is SGHTA, CDR2 FQGNSA. V lost 1 base, J lost 1 base, and 17 bases lay in between. This CDR3 has 18 amino acids. The CDR3 spells CASSLGRVGSGSYNEQFF. In DNA, the CDR3 is TGTGCCAGCAGCTTAGGCAGGGTTGGGAGTGGATCCTACAATGAGCAGTTCTTC.

This rearrangement joins TRBV10-3 to TRBJ2-7; D uncertain. V was shortened by 8 bases and J by 4 bases, with 9 bases between the two germline ends. The CDR3 is 11 residues long. Germline values: CDR1 ENHRY, CDR2 SYGVKD. As DNA, the CDR3 is TGTGCCATCCAAGAAGCTTACGAGCAGTACTTC. Protein sequence: CAIQEAYEQYF.

This clonotype appeared many times. The chain employs TRBV11-1 and TRBJ1-1; a possible D gene is TRBD1 (5 bases). V lost 6 bases, J lost 5 bases, and 7 bases lay in between. The CDR3 extends over 11 amino acids. Germline V gene sequence: CDR1 SGHAT, CDR2 FQDESV (reference sequence). The CDR3 spells CASRGLTEAFF. CDR3 DNA: TGTGCCAGCAGGGGACTTACTGAAGCTTTCTTT.

The chain joins TRBV27 to TRBJ1-2; D is perhaps TRBD1 (5 bases). CDR1 and CDR2 from the germline V gene are MNHEY and SMNVEV (reference sequence). V was cut by 5 bases and J by 8 bases, with 15 bases left in between. This CDR3 contains 13 residues. The CDR3 region is CASSAGSMWGYTF. The CDR3, as DNA: TGTGCCAGCAGTGCAGGGAGTATGTGGGGCTACACCTTC.

This clonotype was detected many times. The V and J genes are TRBV27 and TRBJ2-3; a possible D gene is TRBD1 (5 bases). This CDR3 contains 13 residues. Germline V gives CDR1 MNHEY, CDR2 SMNVEV (reference sequence). V lost 5 bases and J 2 bases, leaving 8 bases between the germline ends. CDR3 coding DNA: TGTGCCAGCAGTAAGGGGCTCACAGATACGCAGTATTTT. Translating it yields CASSKGLTDTQYF.

The table lists this clonotype with a count of one. J is TRBJ2-5 and V is TRBV5-5, with 8 bases identical to TRBD2. This CDR3 is 19 amino acids long. The germline gives CDR1 SGHKS, CDR2 YYEKEE (reference sequence). Trimming removed 3 bases from V and 0 bases from J; junction bases left unmatched: 16. CDR3 sequence reads: CASSSLRLRGGLYQETQYF. For the CDR3, the DNA is TGTGCCAGCAGCTCTCTTAGGCTCCGGGGGGGATTGTACCAAGAGACCCAGTACTTC.